This T cell receptor beta chain derives from a study of blood T cells in healthy people across ages. A second PCR, run for roughly 7 to 12 cycles, used a sample-barcoded 5' primer plus a J-beta primer mix. Each CDR3 protein gets one entry after TCRdb re-called the 5' RACE reads with MiXCR. Of over a million distinct CDR3 sequences listed, about 43% are singletons. Healthy Russian Caucasian donors spanned ages about 6 to 95 years. Staff drew ten milliliters of peripheral blood from each donor. Extracted total RNA amounted to at least 5.5 micrograms for each sample. Germline trimming cut 5 bases from V and 7 bases from J; bases unmatched to any gene: 5. Germline CDR1 reads SGHAT; CDR2 reads FQNNGV. The CDR3 extends over 13 amino acids.

The rearrangement links TRBV11-2 to TRBJ2-1, with 7 bases identical to TRBD2. Sequenced sample: blood. This sequence was found in a woman younger than 30 in good health. CDR3 DNA sequence: TGTGCCAGCAGCGTAGCGGGTTTAAATGAGCAGTTCTTC. This translates into CASSVAGLNEQFF.